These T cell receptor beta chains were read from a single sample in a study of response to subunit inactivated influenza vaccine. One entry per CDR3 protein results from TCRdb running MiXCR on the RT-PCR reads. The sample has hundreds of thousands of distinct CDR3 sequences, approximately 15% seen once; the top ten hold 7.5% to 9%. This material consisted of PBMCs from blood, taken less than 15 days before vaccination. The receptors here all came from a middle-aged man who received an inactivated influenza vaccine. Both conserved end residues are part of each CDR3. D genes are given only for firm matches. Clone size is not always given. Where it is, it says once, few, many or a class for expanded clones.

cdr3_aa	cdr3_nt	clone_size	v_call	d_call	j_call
CAWSQTPTWVRDSPLHF	TGTGCCTGGAGTCAAACCCCCACGTGGGTGAGGGATTCACCCCTCCACTTT	.	TRBV30	.	TRBJ1-6
CASSREVETQYF	TGTGCCAGCAGCCGAGAGGTCGAGACCCAGTACTTC	few	TRBV7-9	.	TRBJ2-5
CAWSHNPLGGSNTGELFF	TGTGCCTGGAGTCACAACCCGCTTGGGGGGTCTAACACCGGGGAGCTGTTTTTT	.	TRBV30	.	TRBJ2-2
CASRPPGGYNEQFF	TGTGCCAGCAGGCCCCCAGGGGGGTACAATGAGCAGTTCTTC	few	TRBV7-9	.	TRBJ2-1
CSGRDGGLVTEAFF	TGCAGCGGAAGGGACGGGGGCCTGGTCACTGAAGCTTTCTTT	.	TRBV29-1	.	TRBJ1-1
CASSPGQGAYHGYTF	TGTGCCAGCAGTCCAGGACAGGGGGCTTATCATGGCTACACCTTC	.	TRBV12-3/TRBV12-4	TRBD1	TRBJ1-2
CASSGTPRGWPGVAKETQYF	TGCGCCAGCAGCGGGACACCCCGTGGGTGGCCGGGAGTAGCTAAAGAGACCCAGTACTTC	.	TRBV5-1	.	TRBJ2-5
CASSTSGNEQFF	TGTGCCAGCAGCACTTCGGGCAATGAGCAGTTCTTC	.	TRBV28	.	TRBJ2-1
CSSGPLKPGQESTDTQYF	TGCAGCAGCGGCCCACTCAAACCGGGACAGGAAAGCACAGATACGCAGTATTTT	.	TRBV29-1	TRBD1	TRBJ2-3
CSATGQKYGYTF	TGCAGTGCTACCGGACAGAAGTATGGCTACACCTTC	.	TRBV20-1	.	TRBJ1-2
CASSLTAPGQGILNSPLHF	TGTGCCAGCAGCTTAACGGCACCGGGACAGGGGATTCTGAATTCACCCCTCCACTTT	.	TRBV7-2	TRBD1	TRBJ1-6
CASSLGISGGSTDTQYF	TGTGCCAGCAGTTTAGGGATTAGCGGGGGTAGCACAGATACGCAGTATTTT	many	TRBV12-3/TRBV12-4	TRBD2	TRBJ2-3
CASSIQGSPLHF	TGTGCCAGCAGTATACAGGGATCACCCCTCCACTTT	many	TRBV12-3/TRBV12-4	.	TRBJ1-6
CSAAGASGINEQFF	TGCAGTGCCGCGGGGGCTAGCGGGATAAATGAGCAGTTCTTC	few	TRBV20-1	TRBD2	TRBJ2-1
CASSLGVRASGANVLTF	TGCGCCAGCAGCTTGGGCGTCCGGGCCTCTGGGGCCAACGTCCTGACTTTC	.	TRBV5-1	.	TRBJ2-6
CASSPGWDDNSPLHF	TGTGCCAGCAGCCCCGGTTGGGACGACAATTCACCCCTCCACTTT	few	TRBV12-3/TRBV12-4	.	TRBJ1-6
CASTKRPKEPPEQYF	TGTGCCAGCACCAAAAGGCCGAAGGAACCCCCGGAGCAGTACTTC	.	TRBV5-6	.	TRBJ2-7
CASSRPPNNEQFF	TGTGCCAGCAGCCGGCCTCCGAACAATGAGCAGTTCTTC	.	TRBV27	.	TRBJ2-1
CASSTSALHNEQFF	TGTGCCAGCAGCACCAGCGCGTTGCACAATGAGCAGTTCTTC	few	TRBV7-2	.	TRBJ2-1
CASSIRDGRVNTEAFF	TGTGCCAGCAGCATCCGGGACGGGCGGGTGAACACTGAAGCTTTCTTT	.	TRBV5-6	.	TRBJ1-1
CASSLEPNEKLFF	TGCGCCAGCAGCTTGGAACCTAATGAAAAACTGTTTTTT	many	TRBV5-1	.	TRBJ1-4
CASSRGLAGGQETQYF	TGCGCCAGCAGCCGAGGACTAGCGGGGGGTCAAGAGACCCAGTACTTC	many	TRBV4-1	TRBD2	TRBJ2-5
CASSLIPGVNQPQHF	TGTGCCAGCAGTTTAATTCCAGGGGTGAATCAGCCCCAGCATTTT	.	TRBV12-3/TRBV12-4	.	TRBJ1-5